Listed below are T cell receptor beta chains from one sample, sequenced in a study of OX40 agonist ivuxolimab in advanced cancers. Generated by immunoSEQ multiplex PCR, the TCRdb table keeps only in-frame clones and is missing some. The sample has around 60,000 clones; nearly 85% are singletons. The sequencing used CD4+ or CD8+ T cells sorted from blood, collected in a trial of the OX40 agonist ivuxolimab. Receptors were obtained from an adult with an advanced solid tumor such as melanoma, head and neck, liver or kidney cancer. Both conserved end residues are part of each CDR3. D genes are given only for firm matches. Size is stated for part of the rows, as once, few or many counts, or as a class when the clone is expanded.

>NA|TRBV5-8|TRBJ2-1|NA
TGTGCCAGCAGCCAGGACGGAGGTGGTGAGCAGTTCTTC
CASSQDGGGEQFF
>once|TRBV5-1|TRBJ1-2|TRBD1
TGCGCCAGCAGCCGGGGTGACAGGGGACCGGGTGGCTACACCTTC
CASSRGDRGPGGYTF
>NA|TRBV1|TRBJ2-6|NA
TGCACCAGCAGCCCGAGGATAGCGGGAGGCTCTGGGGCCAACGTCCTGACTTTC
CTSSPRIAGGSGANVLTF
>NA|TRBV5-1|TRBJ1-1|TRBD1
TGCGCCAGTTCCCAGGGGGCCTACACTGAAGCTTTCTTT
CASSQGAYTEAFF
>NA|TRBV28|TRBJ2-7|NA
TGTGCCAGCAGCTCGGGACAAAGCTACGAGCAGTACTTC
CASSSGQSYEQYF
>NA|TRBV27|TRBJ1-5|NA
TGTGCCAGCAGTTTAACCTCGGATCAGCCCCAGCATTTT
CASSLTSDQPQHF
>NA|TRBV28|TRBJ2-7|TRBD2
TGTGCCAGCAGTTTATCGCCTAGCGGGACGGGGTACGAGCAGTACTTC
CASSLSPSGTGYEQYF
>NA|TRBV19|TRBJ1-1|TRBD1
TGTGCCAGTAGTCCGGACAGGACGAACACTGAAGCTTTCTTT
CASSPDRTNTEAFF
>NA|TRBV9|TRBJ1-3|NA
TGTGCCAGCAGCGTAGGAGGGACAGGAAACACCATATATTTT
CASSVGGTGNTIYF
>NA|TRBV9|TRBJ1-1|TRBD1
TGTGCCAGCAGTGCCGGGACAGGGGGCTCAAGAGCTTTCTTT
CASSAGTGGSRAFF
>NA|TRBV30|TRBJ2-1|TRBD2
TGTGCCTGGAGAGAAACTAGCGGGAGTAAATATGAGCAGTTCTTC
CAWRETSGSKYEQFF
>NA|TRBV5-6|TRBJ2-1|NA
TGTGCCAGCAGCTCAGTAGCGGTGTACAATGAGCAGTTCTTC
CASSSVAVYNEQFF
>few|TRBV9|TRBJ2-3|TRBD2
TGTGCCAGCAGCGCAGTGGGACTAGCGGCCACAGATACGCAGTATTTT
CASSAVGLAATDTQYF
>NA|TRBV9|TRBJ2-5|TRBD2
TGTGCCAGCAGCGTAGATAGCGGGAGGGGGGAGACCCAGTACTTC
CASSVDSGRGETQYF
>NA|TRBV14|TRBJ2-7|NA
TGTGCCAGCAGCCACAGAGGTCAGGGGTATTTTGGTGAGCAGTACTTC
CASSHRGQGYFGEQYF
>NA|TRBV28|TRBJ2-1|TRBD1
TGTGCCAGCAGGGGACAGGGGTTCGATGAGCAGTTCTTC
CASRGQGFDEQFF
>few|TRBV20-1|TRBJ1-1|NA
TGCTTCTGGGGCCAAACTGAAGCTTTCTTT
CFWGQTEAFF
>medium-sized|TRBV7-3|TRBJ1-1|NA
TGTGCCAGCAGCTTGGTTTTGGACACTGAAGCTTTCTTT
CASSLVLDTEAFF
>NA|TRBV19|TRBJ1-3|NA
TGTGCCAGTAGTGCAACAGGGCTGGTCGGAAACACCATATATTTT
CASSATGLVGNTIYF
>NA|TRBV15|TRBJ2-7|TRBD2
TGTGCCACCAGCAGAGAGTGGACTAGCGGAATCGAGCAGTACTTC
CATSREWTSGIEQYF
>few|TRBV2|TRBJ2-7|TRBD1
TGTGCCAGCAGTTCGACGGACAGGGGAGGGCACGAGCAGTACTTC
CASSSTDRGGHEQYF
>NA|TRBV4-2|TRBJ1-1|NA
TGTGCCAGCAGCCAAGATGGCAGGGGCCCTGAAGCTTTCTTT
CASSQDGRGPEAFF
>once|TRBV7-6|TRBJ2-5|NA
TGTGCCAGCAGCTTGGACACCCAAACTCAAGAGACCCAGTACTTC
CASSLDTQTQETQYF
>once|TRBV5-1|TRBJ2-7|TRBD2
TGCGCCAGCAGCTTGGGACTAGCGGGAGTCAAAGAGCAGTACTTC
CASSLGLAGVKEQYF
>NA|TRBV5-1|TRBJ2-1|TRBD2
TGCGCCAGCAGCCCGTACGGTAGCGGGATGAATGAGCAGTTCTTC
CASSPYGSGMNEQFF
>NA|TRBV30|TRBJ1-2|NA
TGTGCCTGGAGTGTACGAGTCAGGAGCCGCTATGGCTACACCTTC
CAWSVRVRSRYGYTF
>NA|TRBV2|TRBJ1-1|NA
TGTGCCACGACCCGCGAGGCTTTGAACACTGAAGCTTTCTTT
CATTREALNTEAFF
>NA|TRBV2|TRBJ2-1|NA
TGTGCCAGCAGTGCCGGGGTTGAGCAGTTCTTC
CASSAGVEQFF
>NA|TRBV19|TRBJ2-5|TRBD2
TGTGCCAGTTCCAATCTAGCGGATCAAGAGACCCAGTACTTC
CASSNLADQETQYF
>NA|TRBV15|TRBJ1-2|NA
TGTGCCACCAGCAGAGTTAGGGACTATGGCTACACCTTC
CATSRVRDYGYTF
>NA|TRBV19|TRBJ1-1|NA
TGTGCCAGTAGGCTTCCCGGGACTGGGGGCACTGAAGCTTTCTTT
CASRLPGTGGTEAFF
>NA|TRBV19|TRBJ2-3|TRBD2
TGTGCCAGTGGGCTTTCGGGACTAGGTGGAGATACGCAGTATTTT
CASGLSGLGGDTQYF
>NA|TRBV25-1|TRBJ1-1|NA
TGTGCCAGCAGTGAATATAACAGTGAAGCTTTCTTT
CASSEYNSEAFF
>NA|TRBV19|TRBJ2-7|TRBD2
TGTGCCAGTAGTATTGCTGGGGGACCGGGGGGCTCCTACGAGCAGTACTTC
CASSIAGGPGGSYEQYF
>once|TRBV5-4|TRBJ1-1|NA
TGTGCCAGCAGCTTGGCTGACCAGGGAACGCTCAAACGTGAAGCTTTCTTT
CASSLADQGTLKREAFF
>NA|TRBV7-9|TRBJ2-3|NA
TGTGCCAGCAGCTCTCGGGGGGCCGATACGCAGTATTTT
CASSSRGADTQYF
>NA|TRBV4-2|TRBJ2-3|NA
TGTGCCAGCAGCCAAGAGGTTCGGGCTAGCGCTTACACAGATACGCAGTATTTT
CASSQEVRASAYTDTQYF
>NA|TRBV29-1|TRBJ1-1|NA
TGCAGCGCCGAGGAGGGGGGCTCTGAAGCTTTCTTT
CSAEEGGSEAFF
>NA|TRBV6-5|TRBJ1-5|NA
TGTGCCAGCACCGCCCAGCCCCAGCATTTT
CASTAQPQHF
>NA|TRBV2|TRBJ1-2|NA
TGTGCCAGCAGTGATGGTAGGGAGTTAGGCTACACCTTC
CASSDGRELGYTF
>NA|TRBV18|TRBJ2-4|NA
TGTGCCAGCTCACCACCGGGCAGGGCTCAGGACATTCAGTACTTC
CASSPPGRAQDIQYF
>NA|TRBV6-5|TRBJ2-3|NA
TGTGCCAGCAGTTACTCTTCGAGGGATACGCAGTATTTT
CASSYSSRDTQYF
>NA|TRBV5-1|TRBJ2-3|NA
TGCGCCAGCAGTGTGGGCATGGGAGATACGCAGTATTTT
CASSVGMGDTQYF
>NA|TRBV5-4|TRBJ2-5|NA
TGTGCCAGCAGCTTACACCGGGACGGAAAAGAGACCCAGTACTTC
CASSLHRDGKETQYF
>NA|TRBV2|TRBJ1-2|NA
TGTGCCGGGTCGCAGGGCCGTTATTATGGCTACACCTTC
CAGSQGRYYGYTF
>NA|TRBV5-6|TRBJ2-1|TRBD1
TGTGCCAGCAGCTCGGGACAGGGGGGCCCCTACAATGAGCAGTTCTTC
CASSSGQGGPYNEQFF
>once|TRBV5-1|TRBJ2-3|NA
TGCGCCAGCAGCTTGGGTTATACAGATACGCAGTATTTT
CASSLGYTDTQYF
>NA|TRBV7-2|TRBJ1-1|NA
TGTGCCAGCAGCCCACAAGGGGGGGGAAGGACTGAAGCTTTCTTT
CASSPQGGGRTEAFF
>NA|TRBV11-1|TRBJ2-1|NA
TGTGCCAGCAGCCCCTACTCCTACAATGAGCAGTTCTTC
CASSPYSYNEQFF